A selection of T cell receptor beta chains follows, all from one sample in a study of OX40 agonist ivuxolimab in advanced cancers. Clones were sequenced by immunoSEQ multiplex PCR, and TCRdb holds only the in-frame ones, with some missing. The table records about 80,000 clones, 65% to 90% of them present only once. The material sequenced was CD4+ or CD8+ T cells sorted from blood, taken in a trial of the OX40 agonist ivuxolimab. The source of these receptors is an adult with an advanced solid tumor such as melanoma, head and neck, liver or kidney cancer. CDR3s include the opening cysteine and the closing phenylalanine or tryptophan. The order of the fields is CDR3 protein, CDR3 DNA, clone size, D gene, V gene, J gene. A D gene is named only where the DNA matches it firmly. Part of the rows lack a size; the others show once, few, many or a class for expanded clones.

cdr3_aa: CASSHSGPGNIQYF
cdr3_nt: TGCGCCAGCAGCCACTCCGGGCCGGGGAACATTCAGTACTTC
clone_size: NA
d_call: NA
v_call: TRBV4-3
j_call: TRBJ2-4

cdr3_aa: CSARGGQPQHF
cdr3_nt: TGCAGTGCTAGGGGCGGTCAGCCCCAGCATTTT
clone_size: NA
d_call: NA
v_call: TRBV20-1
j_call: TRBJ1-5

cdr3_aa: CASSRKDRGDSPLHF
cdr3_nt: TGCGCCAGCAGCCGAAAGGACAGGGGAGATTCACCCCTCCACTTT
clone_size: NA
d_call: TRBD1
v_call: TRBV4-3
j_call: TRBJ1-6

cdr3_aa: CASSLGLRETQYF
cdr3_nt: TGTGCCAGCAGCTTAGGTCTACGGGAGACCCAGTACTTC
clone_size: NA
d_call: NA
v_call: TRBV7-9
j_call: TRBJ2-5

cdr3_aa: CASIRTVRAGELFF
cdr3_nt: TGTGCCAGCATTCGGACCGTTCGCGCCGGGGAGCTGTTTTTT
clone_size: NA
d_call: NA
v_call: TRBV6-5
j_call: TRBJ2-2

cdr3_aa: CAISVLGTGDQSPLHF
cdr3_nt: TGTGCCATCAGTGTACTGGGGACAGGGGATCAGTCACCCCTCCACTTT
clone_size: NA
d_call: TRBD1
v_call: TRBV6-6
j_call: TRBJ1-6

cdr3_aa: CASSTLAGASTQYF
cdr3_nt: TGTGCCAGCAGCACACTAGCGGGGGCATCTACGCAGTATTTT
clone_size: NA
d_call: TRBD2
v_call: TRBV7-6
j_call: TRBJ2-3

cdr3_aa: CASNELDYLRETQYF
cdr3_nt: TGTGCCAGCAATGAATTGGACTACCTTCGTGAGACCCAGTACTTC
clone_size: NA
d_call: NA
v_call: TRBV28
j_call: TRBJ2-5

cdr3_aa: CASTVQGDEKLFF
cdr3_nt: TGTGCCAGCACCGTACAGGGGGACGAAAAACTGTTTTTT
clone_size: NA
d_call: TRBD1
v_call: TRBV28
j_call: TRBJ1-4

cdr3_aa: CASKAQGLGEQYF
cdr3_nt: TGTGCCAGCAAGGCACAGGGGCTCGGCGAGCAGTACTTC
clone_size: NA
d_call: TRBD1
v_call: TRBV2
j_call: TRBJ2-7

cdr3_aa: CASSLVQPQETQYF
cdr3_nt: TGTGCCAGCAGCTTGGTCCAGCCCCAAGAGACCCAGTACTTC
clone_size: NA
d_call: NA
v_call: TRBV5-6
j_call: TRBJ2-5

cdr3_aa: CASSQEEMGNGELFF
cdr3_nt: TGTGCCAGCAGCCAAGAGGAGATGGGGAACGGGGAGCTGTTTTTT
clone_size: NA
d_call: NA
v_call: TRBV5-4
j_call: TRBJ2-2

cdr3_aa: CASSVGEAYGYTF
cdr3_nt: TGTGCCAGCAGCGTAGGTGAGGCCTATGGCTACACCTTC
clone_size: NA
d_call: NA
v_call: TRBV9
j_call: TRBJ1-2

cdr3_aa: CASSHSNQPQHF
cdr3_nt: TGTGCCAGCAGCCATAGCAATCAGCCCCAGCATTTT
clone_size: NA
d_call: NA
v_call: TRBV7-9
j_call: TRBJ1-5

cdr3_aa: CASSLTSGGSSYEQYF
cdr3_nt: TGCGCCAGCAGCTTGACTAGCGGGGGTAGCTCCTACGAGCAGTACTTC
clone_size: NA
d_call: TRBD2
v_call: TRBV5-1
j_call: TRBJ2-7

cdr3_aa: CAGRGQGYTEAFF
cdr3_nt: TGTGCCGGTCGGGGACAGGGGTACACTGAAGCTTTCTTT
clone_size: NA
d_call: TRBD1
v_call: TRBV28
j_call: TRBJ1-1

cdr3_aa: CASSEGDGSSSGNTIYF
cdr3_nt: TGTGCCAGCAGTGAAGGGGACGGGTCCTCATCTGGAAACACCATATATTTT
clone_size: NA
d_call: NA
v_call: TRBV6-1
j_call: TRBJ1-3

cdr3_aa: CASSLYRDSSYVQYF
cdr3_nt: TGTGCCAGCAGTTTATACCGGGACAGCTCATACGTGCAGTACTTC
clone_size: NA
d_call: TRBD1
v_call: TRBV28
j_call: TRBJ2-7

cdr3_aa: CASSLTRAYGYTF
cdr3_nt: TGTGCCAGCAGTTTAACGAGGGCCTATGGCTACACCTTC
clone_size: once
d_call: NA
v_call: TRBV27
j_call: TRBJ1-2

cdr3_aa: CSVGLADNEQFF
cdr3_nt: TGCAGCGTTGGGCTAGCGGACAATGAGCAGTTCTTC
clone_size: NA
d_call: TRBD2
v_call: TRBV29-1
j_call: TRBJ2-1

cdr3_aa: CAWNIRGLDTEAFF
cdr3_nt: TGTGCCTGGAACATCAGGGGGCTTGACACTGAAGCTTTCTTT
clone_size: NA
d_call: TRBD1
v_call: TRBV30
j_call: TRBJ1-1

cdr3_aa: CASSSGFSGTDTQYF
cdr3_nt: TGTGCCAGCAGCTCAGGGTTTTCTGGCACAGATACGCAGTATTTT
clone_size: once
d_call: NA
v_call: TRBV7-3
j_call: TRBJ2-3

cdr3_aa: CASRDTYTEAFF
cdr3_nt: TGTGCCAGCAGGGACACCTACACTGAAGCTTTCTTT
clone_size: NA
d_call: NA
v_call: TRBV2
j_call: TRBJ1-1

cdr3_aa: CASSRAGNSYNEQFF
cdr3_nt: TGTGCCAGCAGTCGAGCGGGAAACTCCTACAATGAGCAGTTCTTC
clone_size: NA
d_call: TRBD2
v_call: TRBV6-5
j_call: TRBJ2-1

cdr3_aa: CASSPSGNPWGGQETQYF
cdr3_nt: TGTGCCAGCAGCCCTAGCGGGAACCCCTGGGGAGGCCAAGAGACCCAGTACTTC
clone_size: NA
d_call: TRBD2
v_call: TRBV27
j_call: TRBJ2-5

cdr3_aa: CASSLSRDSSNSPLHF
cdr3_nt: TGTGCCAGCAGCCTATCCCGGGACAGCTCGAATTCACCCCTCCACTTT
clone_size: NA
d_call: TRBD1
v_call: TRBV4-2
j_call: TRBJ1-6

cdr3_aa: CASSPRVAGSKLETQYF
cdr3_nt: TGTGCCAGCAGCCCCCGGGTAGCGGGGTCGAAGTTAGAGACCCAGTACTTC
clone_size: NA
d_call: TRBD2
v_call: TRBV7-6
j_call: TRBJ2-5

cdr3_aa: CASSLRGTYEQYF
cdr3_nt: TGTGCCAGCAGCTTACGGGGTACCTACGAGCAGTACTTC
clone_size: NA
d_call: NA
v_call: TRBV7-2
j_call: TRBJ2-7

cdr3_aa: CATSRDLGTPHEQYF
cdr3_nt: TGTGCCACCAGCAGAGATCTGGGGACACCCCACGAGCAGTACTTC
clone_size: NA
d_call: NA
v_call: TRBV15
j_call: TRBJ2-7

cdr3_aa: CASSQDRGQPQHF
cdr3_nt: TGTGCCAGCAGCCAAGATAGGGGGCAGCCCCAGCATTTT
clone_size: NA
d_call: NA
v_call: TRBV4-2
j_call: TRBJ1-5

cdr3_aa: CASSQGLAGGATDTQYF
cdr3_nt: TGTGCCAGCAGCCAAGGGCTAGCGGGAGGAGCCACAGATACGCAGTATTTT
clone_size: NA
d_call: TRBD2
v_call: TRBV5-4
j_call: TRBJ2-3

cdr3_aa: CASSLQGETQYF
cdr3_nt: TGCGCCAGCAGCCTTCAGGGGGAGACCCAGTACTTC
clone_size: NA
d_call: NA
v_call: TRBV10-2
j_call: TRBJ2-5

cdr3_aa: CASSPTRNQPQHF
cdr3_nt: TGTGCCAGCTCACCAACCCGTAATCAGCCCCAGCATTTT
clone_size: NA
d_call: NA
v_call: TRBV18
j_call: TRBJ1-5

cdr3_aa: CASSQASGETQYF
cdr3_nt: TGTGCCAGCAGCCAAGCTAGCGGAGAGACCCAGTACTTC
clone_size: NA
d_call: TRBD2
v_call: TRBV5-6
j_call: TRBJ2-5

cdr3_aa: CASSLGRGIQRGTDTQYF
cdr3_nt: TGTGCCAGCAGCTTAGGTCGGGGCATCCAGAGGGGCACAGATACGCAGTATTTT
clone_size: NA
d_call: NA
v_call: TRBV7-2
j_call: TRBJ2-3

cdr3_aa: CASSLWWRGRSGNTIYF
cdr3_nt: TGTGCCAGCAGTTTGTGGTGGAGGGGCCGCTCTGGAAACACCATATATTTT
clone_size: NA
d_call: NA
v_call: TRBV28
j_call: TRBJ1-3

cdr3_aa: CASRYGGATNEKLFF
cdr3_nt: TGTGCCAGCAGATATGGCGGCGCAACTAATGAAAAACTGTTTTTT
clone_size: NA
d_call: NA
v_call: TRBV2
j_call: TRBJ1-4

cdr3_aa: CASSFGGATEAFF
cdr3_nt: TGTGCCAGCAGCTTCGGCGGAGCCACTGAAGCTTTCTTT
clone_size: NA
d_call: NA
v_call: TRBV7-9
j_call: TRBJ1-1

cdr3_aa: CSVAGTTLAFF
cdr3_nt: TGCAGCGTTGCTGGGACTACCCTGGCTTTCTTT
clone_size: NA
d_call: NA
v_call: TRBV29-1
j_call: TRBJ1-1

cdr3_aa: CASSLNGGRDYNEQFF
cdr3_nt: TGTGCCAGCAGCTTAAATGGGGGGCGGGACTACAATGAGCAGTTCTTC
clone_size: once
d_call: NA
v_call: TRBV7-3
j_call: TRBJ2-1

cdr3_aa: CASSLGLNSPLHF
cdr3_nt: TGTGCCAGCAGCCTGGGACTCAATTCACCCCTCCACTTT
clone_size: NA
d_call: NA
v_call: TRBV5-4
j_call: TRBJ1-6

cdr3_aa: CASSGTVYGYTF
cdr3_nt: TGTGCCAGCAGTGGGACAGTCTATGGCTACACCTTC
clone_size: once
d_call: TRBD1
v_call: TRBV28
j_call: TRBJ1-2

cdr3_aa: CASSFGQPAYEQYF
cdr3_nt: TGTGCCAGCAGCTTCGGACAGCCAGCCTACGAGCAGTACTTC
clone_size: NA
d_call: NA
v_call: TRBV7-9
j_call: TRBJ2-7

cdr3_aa: CASSQGGRQTQYF
cdr3_nt: TGTGCCAGCAGCCAAGGGGGGAGGCAGACCCAGTACTTC
clone_size: NA
d_call: NA
v_call: TRBV14
j_call: TRBJ2-5

cdr3_aa: CASSLGGTEAYEQYF
cdr3_nt: TGTGCCAGCAGCTTAGGTGGGACAGAAGCCTACGAGCAGTACTTC
clone_size: NA
d_call: TRBD1
v_call: TRBV7-2
j_call: TRBJ2-7

cdr3_aa: CASIINRASGAYEQYF
cdr3_nt: TGTGCTAGTATTATAAACAGGGCTAGCGGAGCCTACGAGCAGTACTTC
clone_size: NA
d_call: NA
v_call: TRBV12-5
j_call: TRBJ2-7

cdr3_aa: CASRAVETTDTQYF
cdr3_nt: TGTGCCAGCCGGGCAGTGGAGACGACAGATACGCAGTATTTT
clone_size: NA
d_call: NA
v_call: TRBV2
j_call: TRBJ2-3

cdr3_aa: CAIGRTATEAFF
cdr3_nt: TGTGCCATCGGACGGACGGCTACTGAAGCTTTCTTT
clone_size: NA
d_call: NA
v_call: TRBV10-3
j_call: TRBJ1-1

cdr3_aa: CASSPPAGTWGYNEQFF
cdr3_nt: TGCGCCAGCAGCCCGCCGGCCGGGACCTGGGGATACAATGAGCAGTTCTTC
clone_size: NA
d_call: NA
v_call: TRBV4-3
j_call: TRBJ2-1

cdr3_aa: CASSHPQRTVSGNTIYF
cdr3_nt: TGCGCCAGCAGCCATCCCCAGCGTACCGTCTCTGGAAACACCATATATTTT
clone_size: NA
d_call: NA
v_call: TRBV4-1
j_call: TRBJ1-3

cdr3_aa: CASSLPLSRNEQFF
cdr3_nt: TGCGCCAGCAGCCTCCCGCTCTCTAGGAATGAGCAGTTCTTC
clone_size: NA
d_call: NA
v_call: TRBV4-1
j_call: TRBJ2-1

cdr3_aa: CAISEGQANEQFF
cdr3_nt: TGTGCCATCAGTGAGGGACAGGCCAATGAGCAGTTCTTC
clone_size: NA
d_call: TRBD1
v_call: TRBV10-3
j_call: TRBJ2-1

cdr3_aa: CACRGNRNTEAFF
cdr3_nt: TGCGCGTGCCGGGGGAATAGGAACACTGAAGCTTTCTTT
clone_size: few
d_call: NA
v_call: TRBV10-2
j_call: TRBJ1-1

cdr3_aa: CSALILAGVETQYF
cdr3_nt: TGCAGCGCCCTGATCCTAGCGGGAGTAGAGACCCAGTACTTC
clone_size: NA
d_call: TRBD2
v_call: TRBV29-1
j_call: TRBJ2-5

cdr3_aa: CASSLGGWGYTF
cdr3_nt: TGCGCCAGCAGCTTGGGAGGCTGGGGCTACACCTTC
clone_size: NA
d_call: NA
v_call: TRBV5-1
j_call: TRBJ1-2

cdr3_aa: CASSVTVGVGYTF
cdr3_nt: TGTGCCAGCAGTGTGACAGTTGGGGTTGGCTACACCTTC
clone_size: NA
d_call: NA
v_call: TRBV25-1
j_call: TRBJ1-2